This TCR beta chain was sequenced for a study of identical twins' blood T cells. Donors were six healthy women in three monozygous twin pairs. The three twin pairs were reared together, likely meeting the same infections. Details on this clonotype: Its antigen is unknown.

TCRdb reprocessed the 5' RACE reads via MiXCR and lists one record per CDR3 protein. The sample includes fewer than 450,000 distinct CDR3 sequences, 25% to 35% of them seen just once. J gave up 3 bases and V 5 bases, and 12 bases lay outside the gene matches. This CDR3 contains 16 residues. Germline V gene data show CDR1 as MNHEY and CDR2 as SVGAGI. Findings and limits, study-wide: Each donor's most abundant TCRbeta clonotypes shared more CDR3 sequences with her twin than unrelated donors.

This sequence was found in a woman between 18 and 50 years old in good health. Sequencing input: PBMCs. V and J are TRBV6-5 and TRBJ1-2, with 7 positions matching TRBD1. CDR3 amino acids: CASSHILQGPYYGYTF. CDR3 coding DNA: TGTGCCAGCAGTCATATCCTACAGGGGCCGTACTATGGCTACACCTTC.